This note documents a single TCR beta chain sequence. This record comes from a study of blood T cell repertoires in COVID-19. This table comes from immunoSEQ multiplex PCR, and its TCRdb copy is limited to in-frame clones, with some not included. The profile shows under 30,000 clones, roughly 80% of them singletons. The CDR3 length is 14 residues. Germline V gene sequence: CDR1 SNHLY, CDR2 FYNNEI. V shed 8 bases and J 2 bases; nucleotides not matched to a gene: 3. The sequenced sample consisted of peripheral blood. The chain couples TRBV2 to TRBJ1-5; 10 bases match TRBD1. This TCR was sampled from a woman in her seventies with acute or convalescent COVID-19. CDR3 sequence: CASRDRGGNQPQHF. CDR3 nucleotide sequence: TGTGCCAGCCGGGACAGGGGTGGCAATCAGCCCCAGCATTTT.